This T cell receptor (beta chain) is from a study of T cell clonotyping in hematopoietic cell transplantation. Study conclusions and caveats: CD4 and CD8 repertoire contributions could not be separated without sorting. Graft donor and pretransplant recipient Inverse Simpson Index values predicted broader posttransplant TCR diversity.

The repertoire was sequenced with immunoSEQ multiplex PCR; TCRdb's copy has only in-frame clones and lacks some. Found here are about 16,000 clones, over 75% of them singletons; the top ten hold over 3.5%. With respect to this clone: Antigen specificity is unknown.

The material sequenced was peripheral blood mononuclear cells. The source of this sequence is a woman in her thirties or forties in good health. Some clones in this sample may be carry-over from other donors' samples.

The DNA for the CDR3 is TGTGCCAGTAGTACCGGGACAGGTAGTCAGCCCCAGCATTTT. Protein sequence: CASSTGTGSQPQHF. This rearrangement joins TRBV19 to TRBJ1-5; 8 bases fit TRBD1. The CDR3 has 14 residues. Germline V lookup: CDR1 LNHDA, CDR2 SQIVND (reference sequence). The V segment lost 4 bases and the J segment 6 bases; nucleotides outside the gene matches: 5.